The T cell receptor (beta chain) described here comes from a study of T cell repertoires in cytomegalovirus infection. About the study: CMV infection plus the matching HLA type was flagged by public TCR beta signatures. Overall study findings and caveats: Clonotype analysis showed dominance of the ex vivo response by HLA-C-restricted CMV-specific TCR beta clonotypes. Public TCR beta family frequency separated CMV-and-HLA carriers, including in an independent cohort.

TCRdb fed the reads into MiXCR, producing one record per CDR3 protein. Here the sample spans 450,000 to 600,000 distinct CDR3 sequences, about 11% being singletons. This clonotype was seen at least ten times. Its antigen remains unidentified. The trim removed 5 bases at V and 0 bases at J, leaving 5 bases unmatched. Germline loops: CDR1 SGHKS, CDR2 YYEKEE (reference sequence). The CDR3 covers 15 residues. This clonotype was sampled from a human donor in good health (CMV status not recorded). Some clones in this sample may be carry-over from other donors' samples. The sequencing input was PBMCs. This rearrangement joins TRBV5-5 to TRBJ2-7; TRBD2 agrees at 10 bases. CDR3 DNA sequence: TGTGCCAGCAGTAATGGGACTAGCGCCTCCTACGAGCAGTACTTC. Translated: CASSNGTSASYEQYF.